This T cell receptor beta chain was retrieved from a study of CD8 T cell repertoires and HIV-1 epitope variants (dated by TCRdb to the early 2020s). With regard to the full study: Twenty-five peptides representing autologous and known Gag and Nef epitope variants were each used to stimulate T cells in separate culture wells. Among the control conditions were a peptide pool of CMV, EBV and flu, the Ebola AY9 epitope serving as a negative control, and a well with no peptide. Three Gag epitope families and Nef HW9 and YT9 were included among the tested epitopes. Using the EasySep Human T Cell Enrichment Kit, T cells were enriched and then co-cultured with an equal number of autologous T cell-negative cells acting as antigen-presenting cells. Cultures ran for about 9 days in IMDM with gentamicin, with half-media changes on days 3 and 7 adding IL-2, IL-7 and IL-15. A 1M T cell aliquot was kept as an uncultured baseline condition, separate from the 80 or so T cell cultures. A total of 83 T cell cultures were run, with each culture condition performed in triplicate except for one peptide, which was performed in duplicate.

Sequencing of TCR beta CDR3 regions was done on the immunoSEQ platform at survey depth. The QIAamp DNA micro kit was used to extract genomic DNA from every cultured and uncultured CD8+ T cell population. The original pipeline was this. Samples with under 5,000 productive reads were excluded, and this exclusion removed about 7% of the roughly 80 HIV peptide-stimulated cultures. A MANAFEST web app trimmed sequences to CDR3 and removed nonproductive sequences, CDR3s under 5 amino acids, and those not starting C or ending F/W. Clonotypes were classified as antigen-specific only if expansion was observed in at least 2 of 3 replicates versus the no-peptide control at FDR 0.01, only within one epitope family. In addition, a specific clonotype needed a frequency at least fivefold higher than in wells stimulated with peptides from other epitope families. Here the immuneACCESS table is served through TCRdb, limited to in-frame sequences with V and J called. Missing clones are a known gap in these copies; in checked studies unresolved V genes cover under half, and the rest lacks a known reason. Clone size and the V and J calls come from that table; the DNA yielded D and trimming. Present in this sample are under 6,500 clones, roughly 65% of which were seen just once. Jointly, the top ten make up about 39% of the sample.

As to this clone: What this receptor recognizes is not known. Within one base of it there is no much larger clone, and no base qualities were kept.

The study at large found these results: Five clonotypes recognized the Nef KF9 family and one clonotype recognized the HW9 family, while no responses were seen to the TAALDMSHF plasma variant. Only TCR beta chains were identified by the assay, and proliferation to antigen, not T cell function or cytokine profile, was indicated. The study identified 8 or 9 antigen-specific TCR beta clonotypes, more than five of which appeared to be cross-reactive for autologous or known escape epitope variants.

From cysteine to phenylalanine, the CDR3 is 15 amino acids long. Only the CDR3 part of the read is kept: 45 bases, read in frame from the first base. CDR1 is given as LGHNA and CDR2 as YSLEER, both from the germline V gene. The trim is 0 bases for V and 7 bases for J, with a gap of 12 bases between the germline ends. The EasySep Human CD8+ T Cell Enrichment Kit was used on day 10 to isolate CD8+ T cells from every culture. The receptor was derived from a male donor with HIV. The sample consisted of cultured CD8+ T cells derived from PBMCs. The chain is encoded by TRBV4-3 joined to TRBJ2-2; possibly the D gene is TRBD1, per 5 matching bases. The CDR3 region reads CASSQEIQGDGELFF. At the DNA level, the sequence is TGCGCCAGCAGCCAAGAGATCCAGGGTGACGGGGAGCTGTTTTTT.